This entry lists 5 T cell receptor beta chains sequenced from one sample in a study of cytomegalovirus exposure and HLA in healthy donors. Researchers ran the PCR with 60 Vbeta and 13 Jbeta primers. Some clones are missing from TCRdb's copy, which holds only in-frame ones; the method was immunoSEQ multiplex PCR. The sample has 170,000 or so clones, about four fifths seen once. Material for sequencing was PBMCs. The receptors shown here come from a man aged 25-45 years in good health and CMV-seropositive.

The chain links TRBV6-6 to TRBJ1-4; perhaps TRBD1 as D (5 bases). The CDR3 totals 14 residues. Germline-derived CDR1 and CDR2 are MNHNY and SVGAGI (reference sequence). The V end lost 2 bases, the J end lost 8 bases, and 12 bases lay between the germline ends. In DNA form, the CDR3 reads TGTGCCAGCAGTTACCAGGAGGGGAGGGAAAAACTGTTTTTT. This encodes CASSYQEGREKLFF.

V usage is TRBV27 and J usage is TRBJ2-3; D might be TRBD1 (6 bases). V was shortened by 3 bases and J by 6 bases, with 16 bases between the two germline ends. From germline, CDR1 is MNHEY and CDR2 SMNVEV (reference sequence). The CDR3 has 15 amino acids. CDR3 protein: CASSLDRGHPDTQYF. Here the CDR3 DNA reads TGTGCCAGCAGTTTGGATAGGGGACATCCGGATACGCAGTATTTT.

V gene TRBV5-1 combines with J gene TRBJ1-2; D may be TRBD1 (6 bases). The CDR3 sequence is 16 residues long. The V end lost 4 bases, the J end lost 6 bases, and 22 bases lay between the germline ends. Germline V gene lookup returns CDR1 SGHRS and CDR2 YFSETQ. The CDR3 loop is CASSVDYWTEGDGYTF. In nucleotides, the CDR3 is TGCGCCAGCAGCGTGGACTACTGGACAGAGGGCGATGGCTACACCTTC.

This chain joins TRBV2 and TRBJ1-2, with TRBD1 as a possible D gene (5 bases). The germline V gene has CDR1 SNHLY and CDR2 FYNNEI. The germline V and J ends were trimmed by 4 bases and 1 base, with 10 bases remaining between them. CDR3 length equals 14 residues. This chain's CDR3 is CASSAGGNNYGYTF. The CDR3 DNA reads TGTGCCAGCAGTGCGGGGGGAAATAACTATGGCTACACCTTC.

The rearrangement joins TRBV5-5 to TRBJ1-5, with 9 nucleotides matching TRBD1. The CDR3 spans 16 residues. The V segment lost 4 bases and the J segment 0 bases; nucleotides outside the gene matches: 5. Germline CDR1 is SGHKS and CDR2 is YYEKEE (reference sequence). The CDR3 nucleotides are TGTGCCAGCAGCCACGGGACAGGGATTAGCAATCAGCCCCAGCATTTT. Amino acids: CASSHGTGISNQPQHF.